The text below deals with one TCR beta chain. What antigen it recognizes has not been identified. Base qualities are not provided; no much larger clone lies one nucleotide away. CDR1 and CDR2 (WSHSY, SAAADI) derive from the germline V gene. The CDR3, cysteine through phenylalanine, is 15 amino acids long. This entry keeps only the CDR3 DNA: 45 bases, framed from base 1. Relative to germline, V is 7 bases shorter and J is 0 bases shorter, with 13 bases between their ends. This sample is drawn from a study of technical replicates of blood from a few donors (dated by TCRdb to 2016 to 2017). The library was obtained by the immunoSEQ multiplex PCR assay. This immuneACCESS table, as held by TCRdb, lists in-frame sequences with V and J called but not all clones. Of the missing ones, under half trace to an unresolved V gene in checked studies; the others have no known cause. The sample includes around 93,000 clones, with about 95% observed a single time. The ten largest clones add up to around 0.33% of the sample.

Sequencing was carried out using T cells isolated from PBMCs. This clonotype was obtained from a human donor in good health. The chain is made from TRBV10-2 and TRBJ1-3; tentative D gene TRBD1, with 5 bases matching. In nucleotide form, the sequence is TGCGCCAGCATAACAGGCGACAGCTCTGGAAACACCATATATTTT. Its translation is CASITGDSSGNTIYF.